The clone carrying this T cell receptor beta chain was picked up a small number of times. Its antigen is undetermined. The CDR3 has 15 amino acids. Per germline, CDR1 SGHTA and CDR2 FQGTGA. Trimming shortened V by 1 base and J by 4 bases, and 10 bases separated the two germline ends. Study-wide points: The TCR gene usage of tumor memory CD4+ T cells clustered together with blood and lymph node memory CD4+ cells and with lymph node naive CD4+ cells.

After constant-region reverse-primer amplification, full-length variable regions underwent semi-nested PCR with Nested Universal Primer A. MiXCR, applied by TCRdb to the 5' RACE reads, yields one record per CDR3 protein. The sample lists around 37,000 distinct CDR3 sequences, around 30% seen once, with about 3.9% in the top ten. CD4+CD45RO+CD25- cells were isolated as memory CD4+ T cells. The sequenced sample consisted of memory CD4+ T cells sorted from a lymph node. Documented subset: memory CD4+ T cells, CD4+CD45RO+CD25-. The genes are TRBV7-3 and TRBJ2-2; a weak D match, TRBD2 (5 bases). The clonotype originates from a female donor with breast cancer. CDR3 in DNA: TGTGCCAGCAGCTTAAGGGGTGCGGGCACCGGGGAGCTGTTTTTT. The encoded protein is CASSLRGAGTGELFF.